These 19 T cell receptor beta chains share one sample of origin, sequenced in a study of blood T cell repertoires in COVID-19. Assay used: immunoSEQ multiplex PCR; TCRdb lists only in-frame clones, some missing. The data contain approximately 330,000 clones, about nine tenths of them singletons. The sequenced sample consisted of peripheral blood. The receptors derive from a young man with COVID-19, enrolled during active disease.

The genes are TRBV6-1 and TRBJ2-7, with 13 bases aligning to TRBD2. The V and J ends lost 4 bases and 1 base, in that order; junction bases with no gene match: 10. CDR1 is MNHNS and CDR2 is SASEGT in the germline V gene. The CDR3 runs to 18 residues. The chain's CDR3 is CASSVVTSGRFSSYEQYF. DNA of the CDR3: TGTGCCAGCAGTGTGGTGACTAGCGGGAGGTTTAGTTCCTACGAGCAGTACTTC.

For this clone: The sample holds other DNA sequences that translate to the same CDR3. The V and J genes are TRBV6-4 and TRBJ2-2, with no clear D. Germline-derived CDR1 and CDR2 are MRHNA and SNTAGT. Trimming took off 4 bases at V and 1 base at J, with 4 bases between the two ends. The CDR3 contains 13 residues. CDR3 amino acids: CASSAGNTGELFF. The CDR3 DNA reads as TGTGCCAGCAGTGCAGGGAACACCGGGGAGCTGTTTTTT.

The chain recombines TRBV27 with TRBJ2-1, with 8 bases aligning to TRBD2. There are 16 residues in the CDR3. V lost 5 bases to trimming and J lost 9 bases; unmatched junction nucleotides: 15. Germline CDR1 and CDR2: MNHEY and SMNVEV (reference sequence). The CDR3 coding sequence is TGTGCCAGCAGTAGCGACTTCGGCGGGAGGAACGCTGAGCAGTTCTTC. It yields the protein CASSSDFGGRNAEQFF.

The chain is built from TRBV25-1 and TRBJ1-1; D is possibly TRBD1 (5 bases). CDR3 length: 15 amino acids. V was pared by 1 base and J by 4 bases, with 13 bases between. Germline V gene sequence: CDR1 MGHDK, CDR2 SYGVNS. CDR3 amino acids: CASSESLGAITEAFF. The CDR3 coding sequence is TGTGCCAGCAGTGAATCATTAGGGGCGATCACTGAAGCTTTCTTT.

V and J are TRBV19 and TRBJ1-2; D is unclear. The CDR3 consists of 17 residues. CDR1 is LNHDA, CDR2 SQIVND, per germline (reference sequence). Deletions cut 3 bases from V and 2 bases from J, with 19 bases between. This CDR3 is CASSIVSHQAENYGYTF. CDR3 DNA sequence: TGTGCCAGTAGTATTGTTTCTCACCAGGCCGAGAACTATGGCTACACCTTC.

The genes are TRBV28 and TRBJ1-1; D unresolved. The V gene lost 3 bases and the J gene lost 0 bases, with 5 bases spanning the gap. The CDR3 totals 13 residues. Germline values: CDR1 MDHEN, CDR2 SYDVKM. The CDR3 coding sequence is TGTGCCAGCAGTTTCACAATGAACACTGAAGCTTTCTTT. Residues: CASSFTMNTEAFF.

The chain employs TRBV27 and TRBJ2-7; the match to TRBD1 covers 7 bases. CDR1 and CDR2 from the germline V gene are MNHEY and SMNVEV (reference sequence). The junction had 13 bases not matched to a gene; V was cut back by 5 bases and J by 3 bases. The CDR3 has 16 amino acids. CDR3 residues: CASSLRSQGWNYEQYF. The CDR3 DNA reads TGTGCCAGCAGTCTCCGTTCACAGGGGTGGAACTACGAGCAGTACTTC.

V usage is TRBV5-1 and J usage is TRBJ1-1; 8 bases agree with TRBD1. Trimming removed 2 bases from V and 2 bases from J; junction bases left unmatched: 5. In germline, CDR1 is SGHRS, CDR2 YFSETQ. This CDR3 is built from 15 residues. CDR3 sequence reads: CASSFAGTGNTEAFF. In nucleotides, the CDR3 is TGCGCCAGCAGCTTTGCCGGGACAGGCAACACTGAAGCTTTCTTT.

This chain joins TRBV2 and TRBJ2-1; possibly TRBD2 for D (5 bases). V was cut by 11 bases and J by 8 bases, with 16 bases left in between. This CDR3 is 12 amino acids long. The V gene's germline CDR1 is SNHLY and CDR2 FYNNEI. DNA of the CDR3: TGTGCCGAGAGCGGTAACGGACATGAGCAGTTCTTC. Translation: CAESGNGHEQFF.

A single count supports this clone. This sequence joins TRBV9 and TRBJ2-1; weak D call: TRBD1 (6 bases). This CDR3 spans 13 amino acids. Trimming stripped 0 bases from V and 8 bases from J, with 9 bases between. The germline gives CDR1 SGDLS, CDR2 YYNGEE. As DNA, the CDR3 is TGTGCCAGCAGCGTAGGGCAGGGGTATGAGCAGTTCTTC. It translates to CASSVGQGYEQFF.

The chain recombines TRBV4-1 with TRBJ1-4; 7 bases are shared with TRBD1. This CDR3 is 18 amino acids long. V shed 2 bases and J 8 bases; nucleotides not matched to a gene: 17. Germline assignment: CDR1 MGHRA and CDR2 YSYEKL. The CDR3 DNA sequence: TGCGCCAGCAGCCAAACAGGGGTCCTCGTCAGCTTCCAGGAAAAACTGTTTTTT. Protein sequence: CASSQTGVLVSFQEKLFF.

The rearrangement joins TRBV2 to TRBJ1-1, with a tentative D call TRBD1 (5 bases). V lost 5 bases, J lost 3 bases, and 13 bases lay in between. The CDR3 is 14 residues long. CDR1 is SNHLY, CDR2 FYNNEI, per germline. The CDR3 nucleotides are TGTGCCAGCAGTACCGACGGGGGGGACACTGAAGCTTTCTTT. The encoded protein is CASSTDGGDTEAFF.

The chain joins TRBV28 to TRBJ2-1; TRBD2 agrees at 8 bases. Unmatched junction bases numbered 7, after V lost 8 bases and J lost 4 bases. Germline CDR1 is MDHEN and CDR2 is SYDVKM. The CDR3 spans 14 residues. The CDR3 DNA is TGTGCCAGCGAGGGAGCGGGAGCTTACAATGAGCAGTTCTTC. Translating gives CASEGAGAYNEQFF. The entire variable domain, with the rest obtained from reference TRBV28 and TRBJ2-1, is as follows: DVKVTQSSRYLVKRTGEKVFLECVQDMDHENMFWYRQDPGLGLRLIYFSYDVKMKEKGDIPEGYSVSREKKERFSLILESASTNQTSMYLCASEGAGAYNEQFFGPGTRLTVL.

A single count supports this clone. The chain employs TRBV19 and TRBJ1-5; D perhaps matches TRBD1 (6 bases). CDR3 size: 17 residues. Germline assignment: CDR1 LNHDA and CDR2 SQIVND (reference sequence). The V end was cut by 5 bases, the J end by 7 bases, with 24 bases between. CDR3 protein: CASSPTSLQGRRQPQHF. CDR3 DNA sequence: TGTGCCAGTAGTCCAACGAGTCTACAGGGTAGAAGGCAGCCCCAGCATTTT.

The J gene is TRBJ1-1, the V gene TRBV5-1; 8 bases are shared with TRBD1. After removal of 3 bases from V and 1 base from J, the junction contained 5 bases not matched to a gene. Germline CDR1 SGHRS, CDR2 YFSETQ. The CDR3 runs 15 residues. The CDR3 is CASSSRTGQNTEAFF. In nucleotides, the CDR3 is TGCGCCAGCAGCTCCCGGACAGGGCAGAACACTGAAGCTTTCTTT. Full variable domain (remainder filled in from reference TRBV5-1 and TRBJ1-1): KAGVTQTPRYLIKTRGQQVTLSCSPISGHRSVSWYQQTPGQGLQFLFEYFSETQRNKGNFPGRFSGRQFSNSRSEMNVSTLELGDSALYLCASSSRTGQNTEAFFGQGTRLTVV.

This clone has just one count. This sequence joins TRBV11-3 and TRBJ2-1; the match to TRBD2 covers 12 bases. V lost 5 bases and J lost 6; bases outside the gene matches: 8. The V gene's germline CDR1 is SGHNT and CDR2 YENEEA. The CDR3 has 16 residues. The CDR3 region has the DNA TGTGCCAGCAGCACACCTAGCGGGAGGGCCAGCAATGAGCAGTTCTTC. Its protein product is CASSTPSGRASNEQFF.

This chain connects TRBV19 to TRBJ2-7; TRBD1 is a possible D gene (7 bases). The V gene lost 5 bases and the J gene lost 2 bases, with 19 bases spanning the gap. This CDR3 spans 16 amino acids. Germline V gene lookup returns CDR1 LNHDA and CDR2 SQIVND (reference sequence). The CDR3 loop reads CASSLGWGDRPYEQYF. The CDR3 DNA reads TGTGCCAGTAGTTTGGGTTGGGGGGACAGACCCTACGAGCAGTACTTC.

This chain joins TRBV19 and TRBJ1-4; the match to TRBD1 covers 7 bases. CDR1 LNHDA and CDR2 SQIVND come from the germline V gene (reference sequence). This CDR3 has 15 residues. V gave up 0 bases and J gave up 6 bases; unmatched junction bases: 4. The CDR3 DNA follows: TGTGCCAGTAGTATAGACAGGGGGGCGGATGAAAAACTGTTTTTT. Protein: CASSIDRGADEKLFF.

The chain joins TRBV25-1 to TRBJ2-3; perhaps TRBD2 as D (6 bases). The length of the CDR3 is 15 residues. CDR1 and CDR2 (germline): MGHDK, SYGVNS. V gave up 8 bases and J gave up 2 bases, with 17 bases separating them. CDR3 region: CASGGLEDTTDTQYF. In nucleotides, the CDR3 is TGTGCCAGCGGGGGGTTAGAGGACACCACAGATACGCAGTATTTT.